The 18 T cell receptor beta chains given below trace back to one sample, sequenced in a study of blood T cell repertoires in COVID-19. Here immunoSEQ multiplex PCR was the method, and the copy in TCRdb shows in-frame clones only, minus some. The sample includes about 400,000 clones, 85% to 90% of them seen just once. The sequencing sample was made of PBMCs or T cells enriched from blood (not recorded which). All receptors derive from a woman aged 25 to 45 who had recovered from COVID-19.

The J gene is TRBJ2-3, the V gene TRBV24-1; D gene unclear. This CDR3 is built from 13 residues. V shed 3 bases and J shed 2 bases, with 5 bases lying between them. Germline CDR1 is KGHDR and CDR2 is SFDVKD. The CDR3 here is CATSDGVTDTQYF. The CDR3 DNA follows: TGTGCCACCAGTGATGGAGTCACAGATACGCAGTATTTT.

The chain combines TRBV7-2 with TRBJ2-3; 7 bases are a match to TRBD1. The V and J ends lost 3 bases and 4 bases, in that order; junction bases with no gene match: 10. Germline CDR1 reads SGHTA; CDR2 reads FQGNSA. CDR3 size: 16 residues. In DNA, the CDR3 is TGTGCCAGCAGCTTGCTAGACAGGGCGAGTCCAGATACGCAGTATTTT. Translating it yields CASSLLDRASPDTQYF.

The chain joins TRBV29-1 to TRBJ2-7, with D possibly TRBD2 on 6 matching bases. Trimming took 4 bases from V and 4 from J, leaving 14 bases between them. The CDR3 runs to 13 residues. Germline CDR1 reads SQVTM; CDR2 reads ANQGSEA. The CDR3 sequence: CSVGDFGSYEQYF. The CDR3 coding sequence is TGCAGCGTTGGGGACTTCGGGAGTTACGAGCAGTACTTC.

This chain links TRBV27 with TRBJ1-1; D not certain. V lost 3 bases and J lost 0, with 8 bases in between. The CDR3 sequence is 14 residues long. CDR1 MNHEY and CDR2 SMNVEV come from the germline V gene (reference sequence). CDR3 in amino acids: CASSFTAVNTEAFF. CDR3 DNA sequence: TGTGCCAGCAGTTTTACCGCAGTGAACACTGAAGCTTTCTTT.

The CDR3 bases are TGCAGCGTTGATGGGTTGGGGACAGGGGCCTGGGACACTGAAGCTTTCTTT. It specifies CSVDGLGTGAWDTEAFF. The V and J genes are TRBV29-1 and TRBJ1-1, with 10 nucleotides matching TRBD1. Germline-derived CDR1 and CDR2 are SQVTM and ANQGSEA. The CDR3 is 17 residues long. Unmatched junction bases numbered 13, after V lost 3 bases and J lost 3 bases.

This chain uses TRBV9 with TRBJ1-2; 11 nucleotides agree with TRBD1. This CDR3 contains 15 residues. With 4 bases clipped from V and 2 bases from J, the junction kept 4 bases outside the gene matches. Germline V gene sequence: CDR1 SGDLS, CDR2 YYNGEE. The CDR3 bases are TGTGCCAGCAGCCCCAGGGACAGGGGGAACTATGGCTACACCTTC. This codes for CASSPRDRGNYGYTF.

The chain is built from TRBV5-6 and TRBJ1-4; D is possibly TRBD1 (5 bases). The CDR3 is made up of 17 amino acids. Trimming left V 4 bases short and J 8 bases short, with 24 bases between. Germline V gene sequence: CDR1 SGHDT, CDR2 YYEEEE. DNA for the CDR3: TGTGCCAGCAGCATACGAACGACAGCGTTCCTGGAGGAAAAACTGTTTTTT. Encoded protein: CASSIRTTAFLEEKLFF.

Points on this clone: The same CDR3 is also encoded by other DNA sequences in this sample. The chain recombines TRBV28 with TRBJ2-7; D remains ambiguous. From germline, CDR1 is MDHEN and CDR2 SYDVKM. This CDR3 comprises 12 residues. Between the trimmed V and J ends, which lost 6 bases and 0 bases, there was a span of 6 bases. The chain's CDR3 is CASSLSSYEQYF. The CDR3 bases are TGTGCCAGCAGCCTTAGCTCCTACGAGCAGTACTTC.

This sequence joins TRBV6-5 and TRBJ1-2, with a weak D call TRBD1 (6 bases). V lost 8 bases and J 4 bases, leaving 17 bases between the germline ends. Germline lookup yields CDR1 MNHEY and CDR2 SVGAGI. This CDR3 spans 14 amino acids. The CDR3 DNA reads as TGTGCCAGCTGGCAAGCAGGGGAGGGCTATGGCTACACCTTC. It is translated as CASWQAGEGYGYTF.

The chain recombines TRBV7-2 with TRBJ1-2, with D perhaps TRBD1 (6 bases). From germline, CDR1 is SGHTA and CDR2 FQGNSA. V was shortened by 5 bases and J by 6 bases, with 13 bases between the two germline ends. The CDR3 extends over 13 amino acids. CDR3 coding DNA: TGTGCCAGCAGCCTTCAGGGGTTTGATGGCTACACCTTC. This sequence encodes CASSLQGFDGYTF.

The gene calls are TRBV7-6 and TRBJ2-5; possible D gene TRBD2, 6 bases. The CDR3 is 14 amino acids. Between the trimmed V and J ends, which lost 1 base and 4 bases, there was a span of 10 bases. Germline loops: CDR1 SGHVS, CDR2 FNYEAQ. CDR3 coding DNA: TGTGCCAGCAGCTTAGGATGGAGGGGAGAGACCCAGTACTTC. Protein product: CASSLGWRGETQYF.

The chain uses TRBV6-5 and TRBJ2-7; no clear D. Trimming left V 2 bases short and J 3 bases short, with 5 bases between. CDR3 length: 12 residues. The V gene's germline CDR1 is MNHEY and CDR2 SVGAGI. Written as DNA, the CDR3 is TGTGCCAGCAGTTACCGGTACTACGAGCAGTACTTC. Protein sequence: CASSYRYYEQYF.

This chain connects TRBV6-4 to TRBJ2-5; 11 bases are shared with TRBD2. The CDR3 consists of 15 residues. CDR1 MRHNA and CDR2 SNTAGT come from the germline V gene. With V trimmed by 5 bases and J by 0 bases, 2 bases remained unmatched. The CDR3 DNA reads as TGTGCCAGCAGTAAACTAGCGGGAGACCAAGAGACCCAGTACTTC. Amino acid sequence: CASSKLAGDQETQYF.

The rearrangement uses TRBV3-1 (or the pseudogene TRBV3-2) and TRBJ2-3; the D is unclear. The CDR3 is 14 amino acids. Germline assignment: CDR1 LGHDT and CDR2 YNNKEL (reference sequence). The ends were cut back, 0 bases at V and 0 bases at J, with 4 bases in the middle. DNA for the CDR3: TGTGCCAGCAGCCAAGATCTCAGCACAGATACGCAGTATTTT. The encoded protein is CASSQDLSTDTQYF.

The chain links TRBV28 to TRBJ2-2, with 8 bases fitting TRBD2. There are 16 residues in the CDR3. The germline V gene has CDR1 MDHEN and CDR2 SYDVKM. Trimming at V came to 3 bases and at J to 5 bases, leaving 8 bases not matched to a gene. The CDR3 region has the DNA TGTGCCAGCAGTTTCCCCGCCAGCGGGGGTACCGGGGAGCTGTTTTTT. This encodes CASSFPASGGTGELFF.

This chain connects TRBV27 to TRBJ1-1; TRBD1 is a possible D gene (6 bases). The CDR3 sequence is 18 residues long. The germline V and J ends were trimmed by 4 bases and 0 bases, with 21 bases remaining between them. CDR1 is MNHEY, CDR2 SMNVEV, per germline (reference sequence). The CDR3 sequence: CASSSHPRDIFMNTEAFF. In DNA form, the CDR3 reads TGTGCCAGCAGTTCCCACCCCCGGGACATATTCATGAACACTGAAGCTTTCTTT.

The chain joins TRBV6-2 or TRBV6-3 to TRBJ2-7, with D possibly matching TRBD2 (5 bases). The CDR3 consists of 16 residues. The V end was cut by 6 bases, the J end by 6 bases, with 24 bases between. CDR1 and CDR2 (germline): MNHEY, SVGEGT. The chain's CDR3 is CASSRPDGAVVGEQYF. The CDR3 DNA sequence: TGTGCCAGCAGCCGTCCTGACGGAGCGGTTGTGGGCGAGCAGTACTTC.

This clone appeared once. This sample includes further DNA sequences coding for the same CDR3. The V gene is TRBV9, the J gene TRBJ1-2; D gene uncertain. There are 13 residues in the CDR3. Germline CDR1 and CDR2: SGDLS and YYNGEE. V lost 0 bases, J lost 4 bases, and 7 bases lay in between. CDR3 amino acids: CASSVGGSYGYTF. CDR3 coding DNA: TGTGCCAGCAGCGTAGGAGGGAGCTATGGCTACACCTTC.